This T cell receptor beta chain was obtained from a study of T cell clonotyping in hematopoietic cell transplantation. Libraries were prepared by immunoSEQ multiplex PCR; TCRdb keeps only in-frame clonotypes and omits some of them. The sample includes 9,000 to 15,000 clones, about 88% of them seen just once. Germline V lookup: CDR1 SGHTA, CDR2 FQGTGA. There are 14 residues in the CDR3. V lost 4 bases to trimming and J lost 2 bases; unmatched junction nucleotides: 3. This TCR came from a human donor who either received an allogeneic hematopoietic cell transplant for a myeloid malignancy or was a related donor (not recorded which). Some clones in this sample may be carry-over from other donors' samples. The sequenced sample was peripheral blood mononuclear cells. The chain uses TRBV7-3 and TRBJ1-2; 8 nucleotides line up with TRBD1. This chain's CDR3 is CASSYGQGNYGYTF. CDR3 DNA sequence: TGTGCCAGCAGCTACGGACAGGGAAACTATGGCTACACCTTC.